This T cell receptor beta chain originates from a study of T cell responses to AZD1222 COVID-19 vaccine. Overall study findings and caveats: Spike-specific TCR breadth and depth went up after people got two AZD1222 doses. Sampling that yielded the repertoires occurred only after the peak T cell response. White British ancestry dominated among donors, who included more females, and clonal diversity was possibly underestimated. At 160-218 and 743-854, vaccine-associated CD4 TCRs were dominant, and they spanned spike.

Data came from immunoSEQ multiplex PCR; TCRdb stores just in-frame clones and leaves some out. This table holds about 140,000 clones, about 89% found once. With respect to this clone: Its antigen is currently unknown. At the DNA level, this CDR3 is encoded by other sequences in the same sample as well.

Germline loops: CDR1 SGHVS, CDR2 FQNEAQ. V lost 5 bases and J 4 bases, leaving 8 bases between the germline ends. The length of the CDR3 is 12 residues. Sequencing was performed on peripheral blood, taken 28 days after the second dose of the MenACWY control vaccine. The V gene is TRBV7-8, the J gene TRBJ2-5; D is perhaps TRBD2 (6 bases). This receptor was taken from an adult who received the MenACWY meningococcal vaccine as a control. The DNA for the CDR3 is TGTGCCAGCAGCCTTAGCGGAGAGACCCAGTACTTC. This sequence encodes CASSLSGETQYF.